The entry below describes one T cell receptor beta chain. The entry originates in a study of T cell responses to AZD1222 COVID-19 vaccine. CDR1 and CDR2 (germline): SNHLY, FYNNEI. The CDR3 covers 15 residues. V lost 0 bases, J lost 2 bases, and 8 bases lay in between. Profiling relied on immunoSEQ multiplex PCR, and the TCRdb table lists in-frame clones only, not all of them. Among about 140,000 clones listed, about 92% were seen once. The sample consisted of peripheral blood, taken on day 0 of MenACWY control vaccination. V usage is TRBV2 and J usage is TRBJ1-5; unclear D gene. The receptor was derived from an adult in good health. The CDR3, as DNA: TGTGCCAGCAGTGAAGCGCCGGGAGGCAATCAGCCCCAGCATTTT. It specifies CASSEAPGGNQPQHF.